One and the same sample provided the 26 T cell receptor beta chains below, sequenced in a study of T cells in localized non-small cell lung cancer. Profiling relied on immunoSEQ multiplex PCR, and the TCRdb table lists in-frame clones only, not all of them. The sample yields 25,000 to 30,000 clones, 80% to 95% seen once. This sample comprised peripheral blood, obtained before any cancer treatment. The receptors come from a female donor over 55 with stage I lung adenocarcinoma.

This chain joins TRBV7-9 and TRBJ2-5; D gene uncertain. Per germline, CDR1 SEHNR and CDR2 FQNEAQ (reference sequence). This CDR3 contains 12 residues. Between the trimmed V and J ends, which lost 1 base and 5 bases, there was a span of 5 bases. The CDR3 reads CASSLVRETQYF. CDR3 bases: TGTGCCAGCAGCTTAGTCCGGGAGACCCAGTACTTC. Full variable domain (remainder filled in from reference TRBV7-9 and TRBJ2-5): DTGVSQNPRHKITKRGQNVTFRCDPISEHNRLYWYRQTLGQGPEFLTYFQNEAQLEKSRLLSDRFSAERPKGSFSTLEIQRTEQGDSAMYLCASSLVRETQYFGPGTRLLVL.

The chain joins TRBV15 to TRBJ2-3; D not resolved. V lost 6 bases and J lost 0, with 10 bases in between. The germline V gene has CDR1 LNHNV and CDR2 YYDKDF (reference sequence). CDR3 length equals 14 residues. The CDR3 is CATRNSPSTDTQYF. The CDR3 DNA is TGTGCCACCAGGAACAGCCCTAGCACAGATACGCAGTATTTT.

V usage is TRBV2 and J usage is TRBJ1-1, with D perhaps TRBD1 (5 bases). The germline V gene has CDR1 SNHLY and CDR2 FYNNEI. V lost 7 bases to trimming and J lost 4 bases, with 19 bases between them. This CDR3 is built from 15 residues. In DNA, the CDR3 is TGTGCCAGCACCGTCGGGACCCAGGGCGGCACTGAAGCTTTCTTT. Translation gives CASTVGTQGGTEAFF.

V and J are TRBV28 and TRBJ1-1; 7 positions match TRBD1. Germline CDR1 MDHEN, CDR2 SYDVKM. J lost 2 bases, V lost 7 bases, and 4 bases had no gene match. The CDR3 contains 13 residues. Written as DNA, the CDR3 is TGTGCCAGCAAGGGACAGTACAACACTGAAGCTTTCTTT. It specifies CASKGQYNTEAFF.

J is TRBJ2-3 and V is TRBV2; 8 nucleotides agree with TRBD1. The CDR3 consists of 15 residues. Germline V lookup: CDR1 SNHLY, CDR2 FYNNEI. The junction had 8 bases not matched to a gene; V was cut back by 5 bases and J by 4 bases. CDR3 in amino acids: CASSKTGAIADTQYF. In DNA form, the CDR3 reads TGTGCCAGCAGTAAGACAGGGGCTATCGCAGATACGCAGTATTTT.

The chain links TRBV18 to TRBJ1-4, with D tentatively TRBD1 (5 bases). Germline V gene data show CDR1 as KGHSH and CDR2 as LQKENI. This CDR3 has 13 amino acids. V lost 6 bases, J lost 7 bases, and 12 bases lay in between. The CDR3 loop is CASSQGNAEKLFF. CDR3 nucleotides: TGTGCCAGCTCTCAGGGTAATGCTGAAAAACTGTTTTTT.

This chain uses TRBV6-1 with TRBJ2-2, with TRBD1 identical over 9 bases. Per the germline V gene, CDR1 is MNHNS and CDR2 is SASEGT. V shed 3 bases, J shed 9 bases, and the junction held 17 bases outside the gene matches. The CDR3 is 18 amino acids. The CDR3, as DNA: TGTGCCAGCAGTGACGGGAAATGGACAGGGGCGGAATTCTGGGAGCTGTTTTTT. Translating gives CASSDGKWTGAEFWELFF.

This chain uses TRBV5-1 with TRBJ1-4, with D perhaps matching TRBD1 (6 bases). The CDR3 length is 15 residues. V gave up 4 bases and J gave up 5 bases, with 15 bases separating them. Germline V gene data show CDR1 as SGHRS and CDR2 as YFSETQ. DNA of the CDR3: TGCGCCAGCAGCACCGGACAGACCATGAATGAAAAACTGTTTTTT. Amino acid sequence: CASSTGQTMNEKLFF.

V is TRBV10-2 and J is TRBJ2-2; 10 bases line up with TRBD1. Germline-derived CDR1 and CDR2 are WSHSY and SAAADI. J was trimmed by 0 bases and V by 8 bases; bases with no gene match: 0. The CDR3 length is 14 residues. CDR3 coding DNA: TGCGCCAGCGGGACAGGGGCGAACACCGGGGAGCTGTTTTTT. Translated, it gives CASGTGANTGELFF.

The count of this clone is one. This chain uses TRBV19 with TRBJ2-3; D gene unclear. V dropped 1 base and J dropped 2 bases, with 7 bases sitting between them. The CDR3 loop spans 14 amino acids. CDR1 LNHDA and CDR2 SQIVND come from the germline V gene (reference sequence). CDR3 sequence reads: CASSIVANTDTQYF. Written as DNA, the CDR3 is TGTGCCAGTAGTATAGTGGCGAACACAGATACGCAGTATTTT.

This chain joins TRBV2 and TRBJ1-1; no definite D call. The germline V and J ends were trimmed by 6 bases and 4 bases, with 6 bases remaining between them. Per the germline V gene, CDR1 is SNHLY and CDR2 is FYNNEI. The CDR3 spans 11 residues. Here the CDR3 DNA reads TGTGCCAGCAGCGACTTCACTGAAGCTTTCTTT. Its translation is CASSDFTEAFF.

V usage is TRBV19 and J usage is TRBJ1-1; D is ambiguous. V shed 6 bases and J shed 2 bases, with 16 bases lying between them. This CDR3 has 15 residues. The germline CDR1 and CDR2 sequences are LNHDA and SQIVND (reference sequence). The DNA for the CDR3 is TGTGCCAGTAGCATCACGGACGGATTCAACACTGAAGCTTTCTTT. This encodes CASSITDGFNTEAFF.

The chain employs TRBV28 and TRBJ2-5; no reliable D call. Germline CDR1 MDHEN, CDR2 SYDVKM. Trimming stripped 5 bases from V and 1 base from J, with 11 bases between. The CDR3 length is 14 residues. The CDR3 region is CASSISGPQETQYF. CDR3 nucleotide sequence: TGTGCCAGCAGTATATCTGGACCCCAAGAGACCCAGTACTTC.

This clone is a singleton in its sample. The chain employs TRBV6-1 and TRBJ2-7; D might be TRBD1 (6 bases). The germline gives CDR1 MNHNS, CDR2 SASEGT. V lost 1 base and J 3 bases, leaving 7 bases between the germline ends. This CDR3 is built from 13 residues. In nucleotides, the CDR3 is TGTGCCAGCAGTGAAGGGGGGCTCTACGAGCAGTACTTC. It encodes CASSEGGLYEQYF.

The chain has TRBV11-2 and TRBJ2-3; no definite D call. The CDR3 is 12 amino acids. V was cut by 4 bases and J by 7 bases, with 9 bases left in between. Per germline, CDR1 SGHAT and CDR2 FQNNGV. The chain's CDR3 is CASSWATNTQYF. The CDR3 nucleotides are TGTGCCAGCAGCTGGGCCACTAATACGCAGTATTTT.

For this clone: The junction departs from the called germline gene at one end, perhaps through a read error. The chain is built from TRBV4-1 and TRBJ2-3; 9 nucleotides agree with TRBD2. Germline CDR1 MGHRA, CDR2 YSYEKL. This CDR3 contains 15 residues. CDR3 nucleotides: TGCGCCAGCAGCCAAGGGTCGAGGCGACTAGCGGAATTTTTTTGG. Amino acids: CASSQGSRRLAEFFW.

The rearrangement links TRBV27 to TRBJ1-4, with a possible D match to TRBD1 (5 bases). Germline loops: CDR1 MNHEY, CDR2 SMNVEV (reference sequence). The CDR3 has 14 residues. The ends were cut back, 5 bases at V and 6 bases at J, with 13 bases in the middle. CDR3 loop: CASSPTGSYEKLFF. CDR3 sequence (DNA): TGTGCCAGCAGTCCCACAGGCTCCTATGAAAAACTGTTTTTT.

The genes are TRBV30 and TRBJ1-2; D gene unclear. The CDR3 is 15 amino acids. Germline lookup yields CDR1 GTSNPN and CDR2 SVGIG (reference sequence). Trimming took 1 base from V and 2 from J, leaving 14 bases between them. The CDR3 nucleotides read TGTGCCTGGAGTGAATTAGGGAGAGAGAACTATGGCTACACCTTC. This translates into CAWSELGRENYGYTF.

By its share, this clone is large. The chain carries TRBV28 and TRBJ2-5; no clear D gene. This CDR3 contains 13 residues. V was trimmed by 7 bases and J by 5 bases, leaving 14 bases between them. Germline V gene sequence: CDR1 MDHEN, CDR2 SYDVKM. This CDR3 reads CASTPAREETQYF. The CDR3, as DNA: TGTGCCAGCACCCCCGCGAGAGAGGAGACCCAGTACTTC.

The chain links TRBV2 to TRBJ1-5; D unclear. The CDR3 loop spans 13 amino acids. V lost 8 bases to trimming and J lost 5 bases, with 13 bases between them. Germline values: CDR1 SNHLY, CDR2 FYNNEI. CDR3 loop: CASATRWDQPQHF. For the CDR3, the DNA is TGTGCCAGCGCCACTCGGTGGGATCAGCCCCAGCATTTT.

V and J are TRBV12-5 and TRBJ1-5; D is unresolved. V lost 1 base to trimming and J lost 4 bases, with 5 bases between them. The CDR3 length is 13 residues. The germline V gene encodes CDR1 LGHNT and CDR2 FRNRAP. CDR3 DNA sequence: TGTGCTAGTGGTTTGGGGATAAATCAGCCCCAGCATTTT. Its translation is CASGLGINQPQHF.

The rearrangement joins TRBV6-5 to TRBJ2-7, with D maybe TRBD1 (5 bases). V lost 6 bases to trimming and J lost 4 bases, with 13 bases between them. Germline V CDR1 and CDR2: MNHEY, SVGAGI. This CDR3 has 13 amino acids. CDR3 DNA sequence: TGTGCCAGCAGAAGGGGCGGTGCTTACGAGCAGTACTTC. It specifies CASRRGGAYEQYF.

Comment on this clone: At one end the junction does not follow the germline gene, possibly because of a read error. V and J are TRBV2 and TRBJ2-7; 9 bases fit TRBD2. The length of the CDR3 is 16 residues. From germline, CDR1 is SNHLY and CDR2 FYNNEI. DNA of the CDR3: TGTGCCAGCAGTGCCCAGATAGCGGGAGTCTCCCACGAGCAGTACTTC. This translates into CASSAQIAGVSHEQYF.

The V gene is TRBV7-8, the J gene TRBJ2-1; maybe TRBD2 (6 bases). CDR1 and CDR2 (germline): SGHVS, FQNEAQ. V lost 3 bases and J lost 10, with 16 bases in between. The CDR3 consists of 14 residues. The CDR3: CASSFRRVSPEQFF. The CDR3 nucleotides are TGTGCCAGCAGCTTTCGGAGGGTATCTCCGGAGCAGTTCTTC. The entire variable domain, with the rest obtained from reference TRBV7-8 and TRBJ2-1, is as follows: GAGVSQSPRYKVAKRGQDVALRCDPISGHVSLFWYQQALGQGPEFLTYFQNEAQLDKSGLPSDRFFAERPEGSVSTLKIQRTQQEDSAVYLCASSFRRVSPEQFFGPGTRLTVL.

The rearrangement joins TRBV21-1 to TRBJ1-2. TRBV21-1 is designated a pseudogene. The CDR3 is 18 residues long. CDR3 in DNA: TGTGCCAGCAGCAAAAAAGTGGCGCAAACATACCCTCGGTATGGCTACACCTTC. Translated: CASSKKVAQTYPRYGYTF.

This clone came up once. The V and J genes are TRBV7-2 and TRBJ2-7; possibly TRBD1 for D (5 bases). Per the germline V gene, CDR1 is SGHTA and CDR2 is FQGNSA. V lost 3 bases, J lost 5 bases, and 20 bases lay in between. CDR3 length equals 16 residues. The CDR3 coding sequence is TGTGCCAGCAGCTTCCAGGGTACCATCCCGACTGACGAGCAGTACTTC. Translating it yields CASSFQGTIPTDEQYF.